Presented here are 8 T cell receptor beta chains from one specimen sequenced in a study of blood T cell repertoires in COVID-19. Assay used: immunoSEQ multiplex PCR; TCRdb lists only in-frame clones, some missing. The sample shows under 150,000 clones, 65% to 90% of them seen only once. Material: peripheral blood. The receptors come from a woman aged 55 to 70 with active or convalescent COVID-19.

The chain recombines TRBV5-3 with TRBJ2-7; weak D call: TRBD2 (6 bases). TRBV5-3 is an ORF, with its function uncertain. Between the trimmed V and J ends, which lost 2 bases and 0 bases, there was a span of 21 bases. CDR3 length equals 18 residues. The CDR3 protein is CARSLIRDWPANSYEQYF. The CDR3 DNA reads as TGTGCCAGAAGCTTAATCCGGGACTGGCCGGCAAACTCCTACGAGCAGTACTTC.

This clone was seen once. J is TRBJ2-7 and V is TRBV28; 9 nucleotides agree with TRBD2. Germline assignment: CDR1 MDHEN and CDR2 SYDVKM. Trimming took 8 bases from V and 3 from J; bases not matched to a gene: 8. There are 14 residues in the CDR3. CDR3 loop: CASLPPSGNYEQYF. In DNA form, the CDR3 reads TGTGCCAGCCTCCCCCCTAGCGGGAACTACGAGCAGTACTTC.

This sequence joins TRBV6-5 and TRBJ1-2; D not certain. Germline CDR1 and CDR2: MNHEY and SVGAGI. The CDR3 spans 14 residues. Trimming removed 6 bases from V and 2 bases from J, with 13 bases in between. The CDR3 loop reads CASSRPGGNYGYTF. The CDR3 coding sequence is TGTGCCAGCAGCCGCCCAGGAGGGAACTATGGCTACACCTTC.

The chain carries TRBV9 and TRBJ2-7; tentatively, D is TRBD2 (6 bases). The length of the CDR3 is 13 residues. The V end was cut by 2 bases, the J end by 5 bases, with 11 bases between. Germline V gene sequence: CDR1 SGDLS, CDR2 YYNGEE. The CDR3 here is CASSVEGSNEQYF. The CDR3 bases are TGTGCCAGCAGCGTGGAGGGCTCGAACGAGCAGTACTTC.

This clone has just a few counts. The chain uses TRBV9 and TRBJ1-5; no definite D call. The germline CDR1 and CDR2 sequences are SGDLS and YYNGEE. The germline V and J ends were trimmed by 0 bases and 3 bases, with 19 bases remaining between them. The CDR3 contains 18 residues. The CDR3 loop is CASSVVPREAGYNQPQHF. CDR3 nucleotides: TGTGCCAGCAGCGTAGTCCCAAGGGAGGCAGGCTACAATCAGCCCCAGCATTTT.

The chain carries TRBV5-1 and TRBJ2-1, with 14 positions matching TRBD2. This CDR3 region has 16 residues. With V trimmed by 4 bases and J by 7 bases, 7 bases remained unmatched. Germline CDR1 reads SGHRS; CDR2 reads YFSETQ. The CDR3 here is CASSPGLAGVVNEQFF. The CDR3 nucleotides are TGCGCCAGCAGCCCGGGACTAGCGGGAGTGGTGAATGAGCAGTTCTTC.

The V call is TRBV2, the J call TRBJ2-2; TRBD2 matches 8 bases. The CDR3 is 16 amino acids. The V gene end was trimmed by 6 bases and the J gene end by 1 base; junction bases not matched to a gene: 7. Germline CDR1 is SNHLY and CDR2 is FYNNEI. The CDR3 reads CASSHSGTRNTGELFF. Here the CDR3 DNA reads TGTGCCAGCAGCCACTCCGGGACTAGGAACACCGGGGAGCTGTTTTTT. Filled out from reference TRBV2 and TRBJ2-2, the complete variable domain reads EPEVTQTPSHQVTQMGQEVILRCVPISNHLYFYWYRQILGQKVEFLVSFYNNEISEKSEIFDDQFSVERPDGSNFTLKIRSTKLEDSAMYFCASSHSGTRNTGELFFGEGSRLTVL.

The chain joins TRBV5-6 to TRBJ1-2; D is ambiguous. There are 14 residues in the CDR3. Trimming removed 4 bases at V and 5 bases at J, with 15 bases between. Germline V lookup: CDR1 SGHDT, CDR2 YYEEEE. The CDR3 nucleotides are TGTGCCAGCAGCCAACCACTCGAGGGATATGGCTACACCTTC. Protein product: CASSQPLEGYGYTF.